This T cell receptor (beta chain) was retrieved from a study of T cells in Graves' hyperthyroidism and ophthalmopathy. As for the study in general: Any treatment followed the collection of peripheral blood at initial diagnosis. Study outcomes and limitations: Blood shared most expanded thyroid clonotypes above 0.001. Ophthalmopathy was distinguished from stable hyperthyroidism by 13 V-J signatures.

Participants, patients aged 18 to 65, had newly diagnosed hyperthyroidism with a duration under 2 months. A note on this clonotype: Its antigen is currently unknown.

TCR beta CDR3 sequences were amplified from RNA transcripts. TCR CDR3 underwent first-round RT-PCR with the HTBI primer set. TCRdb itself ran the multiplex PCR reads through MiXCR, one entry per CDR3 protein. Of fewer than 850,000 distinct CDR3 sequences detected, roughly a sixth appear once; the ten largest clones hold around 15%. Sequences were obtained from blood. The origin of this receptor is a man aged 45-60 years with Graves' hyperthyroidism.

The CDR3 DNA sequence: TGTGCCAGCAGCGACGGGATCACCACCTACAATGAGCAGTTCTTC. Protein product: CASSDGITTYNEQFF. The chain combines TRBV6-1 with TRBJ2-1; the D gene is possibly TRBD2 (5 bases). This CDR3 comprises 15 residues. Germline V CDR1 and CDR2: MNHNS, SASEGT. Trimming cost V 6 bases and J 2 bases, with 14 bases left between them.